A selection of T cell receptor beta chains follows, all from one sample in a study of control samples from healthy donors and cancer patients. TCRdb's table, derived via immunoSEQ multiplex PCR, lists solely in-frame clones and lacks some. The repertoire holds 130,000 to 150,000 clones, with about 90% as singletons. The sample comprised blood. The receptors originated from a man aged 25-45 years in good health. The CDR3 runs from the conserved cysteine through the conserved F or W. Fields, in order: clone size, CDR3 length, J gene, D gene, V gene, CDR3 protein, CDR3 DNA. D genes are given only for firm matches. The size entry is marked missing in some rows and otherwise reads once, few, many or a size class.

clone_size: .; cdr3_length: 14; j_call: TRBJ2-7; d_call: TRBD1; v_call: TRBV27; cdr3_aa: CASSEGQGILEQYF; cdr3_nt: TGTGCCAGCAGCGAGGGACAGGGCATCCTGGAGCAGTACTTC
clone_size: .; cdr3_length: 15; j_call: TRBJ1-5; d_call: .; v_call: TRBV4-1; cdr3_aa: CASSQDGQFNQPQHF; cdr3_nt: TGCGCCAGCAGCCAAGATGGACAGTTTAATCAGCCCCAGCATTTT
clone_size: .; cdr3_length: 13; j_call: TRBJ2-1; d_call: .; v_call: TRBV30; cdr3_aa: CAWSLYSYNEQFF; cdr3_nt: TGTGCCTGGAGTCTCTACTCCTACAATGAGCAGTTCTTC
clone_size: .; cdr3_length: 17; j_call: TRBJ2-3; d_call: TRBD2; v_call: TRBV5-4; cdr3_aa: CASSLGPGSGVTDTQYF; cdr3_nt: TGTGCCAGCAGCTTGGGTCCGGGGAGCGGGGTAACAGATACGCAGTATTTT
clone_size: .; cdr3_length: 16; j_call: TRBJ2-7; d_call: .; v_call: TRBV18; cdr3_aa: CASSPVDYKGSYEQYF; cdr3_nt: TGTGCCAGCTCACCAGTCGACTATAAGGGCTCCTACGAGCAGTACTTC
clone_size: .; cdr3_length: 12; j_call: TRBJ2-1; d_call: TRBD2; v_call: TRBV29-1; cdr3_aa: CSAGTTYNEQFF; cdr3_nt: TGCAGCGCGGGGACTACTTACAATGAGCAGTTCTTC
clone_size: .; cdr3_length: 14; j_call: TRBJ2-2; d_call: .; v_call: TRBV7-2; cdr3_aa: CASSSSGNTGELFF; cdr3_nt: TGTGCCAGCAGCTCTAGTGGTAACACCGGGGAGCTGTTTTTT
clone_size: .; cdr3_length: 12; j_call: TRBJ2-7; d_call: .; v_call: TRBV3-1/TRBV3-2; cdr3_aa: CASSPVGYEQYF; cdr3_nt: TGTGCCAGCAGCCCGGTCGGGTACGAGCAGTACTTC
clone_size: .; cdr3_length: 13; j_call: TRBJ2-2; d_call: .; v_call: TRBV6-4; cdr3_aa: CASRGLNTGELFF; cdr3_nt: TGTGCCAGCAGGGGATTGAACACCGGGGAGCTGTTTTTT
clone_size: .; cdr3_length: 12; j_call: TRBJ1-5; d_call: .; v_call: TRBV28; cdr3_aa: CATTVGREPQHF; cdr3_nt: TGTGCCACAACCGTAGGGCGGGAGCCCCAGCATTTT
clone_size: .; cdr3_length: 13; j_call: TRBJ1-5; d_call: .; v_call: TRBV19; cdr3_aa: CASSTQGNQPQHF; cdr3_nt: TGTGCCAGTAGTACGCAGGGCAATCAGCCCCAGCATTTT
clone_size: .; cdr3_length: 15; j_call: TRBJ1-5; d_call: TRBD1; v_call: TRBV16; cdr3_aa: CASSRGGGGGQPQHF; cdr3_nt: TGTGCCAGCAGCCGAGGGGGAGGGGGCGGTCAGCCCCAGCATTTT
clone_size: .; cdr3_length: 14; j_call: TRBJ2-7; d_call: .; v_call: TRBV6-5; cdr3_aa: CASSYWGQAYEQYF; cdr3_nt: TGTGCCAGCAGTTACTGGGGGCAGGCCTACGAGCAGTACTTC
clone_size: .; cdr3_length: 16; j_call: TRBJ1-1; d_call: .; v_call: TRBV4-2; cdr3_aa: CASSQEGTGMNTEAFF; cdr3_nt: TGTGCCAGCAGCCAAGAAGGCACCGGTATGAACACTGAAGCTTTCTTT
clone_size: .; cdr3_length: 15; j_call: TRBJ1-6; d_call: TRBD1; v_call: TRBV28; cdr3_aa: CASSARDSYNSPLHF; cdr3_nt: TGTGCCAGCAGTGCCCGGGACAGCTATAATTCACCCCTCCACTTT
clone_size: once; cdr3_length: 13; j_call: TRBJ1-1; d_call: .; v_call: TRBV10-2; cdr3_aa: CASSESGRDKAFF; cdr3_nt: TGCGCCAGCAGTGAGTCAGGGCGAGATAAAGCTTTCTTT
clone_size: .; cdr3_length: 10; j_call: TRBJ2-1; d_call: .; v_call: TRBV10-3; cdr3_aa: CASAPEPQFF; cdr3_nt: TGTGCCTCCGCGCCGGAACCACAGTTCTTC
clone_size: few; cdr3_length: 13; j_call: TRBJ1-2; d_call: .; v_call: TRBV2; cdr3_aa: CASRAGRADGYTF; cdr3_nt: TGTGCCAGCAGGGCCGGACGGGCTGATGGCTACACCTTC
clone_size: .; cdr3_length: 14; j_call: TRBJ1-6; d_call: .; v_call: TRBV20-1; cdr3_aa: CSASRGGVGSPLHF; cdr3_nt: TGCAGTGCTAGTAGAGGGGGGGTTGGATCACCCCTCCACTTT
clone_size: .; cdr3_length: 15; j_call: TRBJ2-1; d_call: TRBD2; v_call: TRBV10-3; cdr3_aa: CASHARLARINEQFF; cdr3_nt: TGTGCCAGCCACGCTAGACTAGCGCGAATCAATGAGCAGTTCTTC
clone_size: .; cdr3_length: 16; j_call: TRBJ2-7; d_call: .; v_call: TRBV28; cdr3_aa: CASSLLSGSAFYEQYF; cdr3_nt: TGTGCCAGCAGTTTATTAAGTGGTAGCGCCTTCTACGAGCAGTACTTC
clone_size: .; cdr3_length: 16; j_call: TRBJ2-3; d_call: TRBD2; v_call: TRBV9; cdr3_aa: CASSLSGGAGTDTQYF; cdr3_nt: TGTGCCAGCAGCCTAAGCGGGGGGGCAGGAACAGATACGCAGTATTTT
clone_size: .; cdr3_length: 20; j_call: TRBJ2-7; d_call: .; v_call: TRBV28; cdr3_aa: CASSWVQGASGGPISYEQYF; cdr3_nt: TGTGCCAGCAGTTGGGTACAGGGGGCTAGCGGGGGCCCGATCTCCTACGAGCAGTACTTC
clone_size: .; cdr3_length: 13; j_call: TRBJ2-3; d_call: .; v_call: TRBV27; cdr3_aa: CASRNQGTDTQYF; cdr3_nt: TGTGCCAGCAGAAATCAGGGCACAGATACGCAGTATTTT
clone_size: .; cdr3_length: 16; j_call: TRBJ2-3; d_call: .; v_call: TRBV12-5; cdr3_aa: CASGPPGRTVTDTQYF; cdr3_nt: TGTGCTAGTGGTCCGCCGGGACGAACTGTTACAGATACGCAGTATTTT